The 3 T cell receptor beta chains below all came from one sample that was sequenced in a study of T cells after yellow fever vaccination. TCRdb fed the 5' RACE reads into MiXCR, producing one record per CDR3 protein. Of approximately 300,000 distinct CDR3 sequences in the sample, around 7% were seen once. The sample was PBMCs, taken 35 to 50 days after the first yellow fever vaccination. All receptors derive from a man aged 18-30 years who received the YFV17D yellow fever vaccine.

The V and J genes are TRBV5-1 and TRBJ1-1; D gene ambiguous. This CDR3 contains 15 residues. V dropped 0 bases and J dropped 2 bases, with 11 bases sitting between them. Germline CDR1 is SGHRS and CDR2 is YFSETQ. The CDR3 sequence: CASSLGGQVNTEAFF. In DNA form, the CDR3 reads TGCGCCAGCAGCTTGGGTGGGCAAGTCAACACTGAAGCTTTCTTT.

This clonotype showed up just a few times. The gene calls are TRBV20-1 and TRBJ2-5; 14 nucleotides line up with TRBD2. V gave up 1 base and J gave up 3 bases; unmatched junction bases: 1. The CDR3 runs 15 residues. Germline values: CDR1 DFQATT, CDR2 SNEGSKA (reference sequence). The CDR3 DNA follows: TGCAGTGCTAGAGCGACTAGCGGGGGGGAAGAGACCCAGTACTTC. It yields the protein CSARATSGGEETQYF.

The chain uses TRBV4-2 and TRBJ2-6, with 10 positions matching TRBD1. V lost 4 bases, J lost 1 base, and 19 bases stayed unmatched. CDR1 is LGHNA, CDR2 YNFKEQ, per germline. The length of the CDR3 is 22 residues. In DNA form, the CDR3 reads TGTGCCAGCAGCCGGGGGGACCGGGACAGGGGTCTGCATTTGTCTGGGGCCAACGTCCTGACTTTC. Encoded protein: CASSRGDRDRGLHLSGANVLTF.